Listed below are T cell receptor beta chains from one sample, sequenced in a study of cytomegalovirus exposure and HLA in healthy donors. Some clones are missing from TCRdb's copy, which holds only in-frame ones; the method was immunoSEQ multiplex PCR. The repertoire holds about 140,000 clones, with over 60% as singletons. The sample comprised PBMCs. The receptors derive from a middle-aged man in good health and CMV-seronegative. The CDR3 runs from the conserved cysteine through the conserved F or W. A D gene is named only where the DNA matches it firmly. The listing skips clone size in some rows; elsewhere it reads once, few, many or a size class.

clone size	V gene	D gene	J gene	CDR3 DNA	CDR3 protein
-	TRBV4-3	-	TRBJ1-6	TGCGCCAGCAGCCAAGATCCCGGCGGCGGTGGTTCACCCCTCCACTTT	CASSQDPGGGGSPLHF
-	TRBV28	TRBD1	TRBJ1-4	TGTGCCAGCAGCAGCCCTTGGGACAGCGGTCAGGAAAAACTGTTTTTT	CASSSPWDSGQEKLFF
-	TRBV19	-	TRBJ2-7	TGTGCCAGTAGTACGGGGACTGTCTCCTACGAGCAGTACTTC	CASSTGTVSYEQYF
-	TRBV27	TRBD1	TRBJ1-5	TGTGCCAGCAGTCCTCGGACAGGGACTCAGCCCCAGCATTTT	CASSPRTGTQPQHF
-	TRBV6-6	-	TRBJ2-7	TGTGCCAGCAGTTACTCGATCGGGGGAAACAACGAGCAGTACTTC	CASSYSIGGNNEQYF
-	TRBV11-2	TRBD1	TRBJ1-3	TGTGCCAGCAGCGACAGGGGACTGGCTGGAAACACCATATATTTT	CASSDRGLAGNTIYF
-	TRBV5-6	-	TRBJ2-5	TGTGCCAGCAGCCAGCAAGAGACCCAGTACTTC	CASSQQETQYF
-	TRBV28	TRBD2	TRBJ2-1	TGTGCCAGCAGTTTGGCTAGCGGGGCTGACAATGAGCAGTTCTTC	CASSLASGADNEQFF
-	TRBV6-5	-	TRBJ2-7	TGTGCCAGCAGTTACCGACAGACTTACGAGCAGTACTTC	CASSYRQTYEQYF
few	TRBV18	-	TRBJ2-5	TGTGCCAGCTCACCACGGCGGGACCAAGAGACCCAGTACTTC	CASSPRRDQETQYF
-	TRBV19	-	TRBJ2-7	TGTGCCAGTACCCAAGGAACAGGGAACTACGAGCAGTACTTC	CASTQGTGNYEQYF
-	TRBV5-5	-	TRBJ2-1	TGTGCCAGCAGCTTTACGGGGGTCTCCTACAATGAGCAGTTCTTC	CASSFTGVSYNEQFF
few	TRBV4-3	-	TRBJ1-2	TGCGCCAGCAGCCAGCGGGGGGTTGCAGGGGTTGGCTACACCTTC	CASSQRGVAGVGYTF
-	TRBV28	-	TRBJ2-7	TGTGCCAGCAGTTTCAGGGGGGCCTACGAGCAGTACTTC	CASSFRGAYEQYF
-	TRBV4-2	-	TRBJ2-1	TGTGCCAGCAGCCAAGTCCCGGAGGGCAATGAGCAGTTCTTC	CASSQVPEGNEQFF
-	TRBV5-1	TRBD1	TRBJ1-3	TGCGCCAGCAGCCCGGACAGGGACCCTGGAAACACCATATATTTT	CASSPDRDPGNTIYF
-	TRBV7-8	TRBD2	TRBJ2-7	TGTGCCAGCAGCTTGGGTCGGGGGGGGAGCTCCTACGAGCAGTACTTC	CASSLGRGGSSYEQYF
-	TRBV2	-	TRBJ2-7	TGTGCCAGCAGTGAACGGCCTCCTAGCTCCTACGAGCAGTACTTC	CASSERPPSSYEQYF
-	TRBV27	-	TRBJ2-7	TGTGCCAGCAGTTTAAGGGGTGCTATCTACGAGCAGTACTTC	CASSLRGAIYEQYF
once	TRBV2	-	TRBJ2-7	TGTGCCAGCCGCAGTAAGGGGCGTCATTACGAGCAGTACTTC	CASRSKGRHYEQYF
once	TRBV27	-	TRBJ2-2	TGTGCCAGCAGTTTCTCTCCCGGGAACACCGGGGAGCTGTTTTTT	CASSFSPGNTGELFF
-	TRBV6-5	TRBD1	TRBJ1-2	TGTGCCAGCAGTTACCGACAGGGATCAGGTGAAGGCTACACCTTC	CASSYRQGSGEGYTF
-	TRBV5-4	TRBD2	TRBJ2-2	TGTGCCAGCAGCTTGGGCTCGGGACTAGCGACCGGGGAGCTGTTTTTT	CASSLGSGLATGELFF
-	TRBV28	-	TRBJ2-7	TGTGCCAGCAGCGGGGGTTCCGGACTCTACGAGCAGTACTTC	CASSGGSGLYEQYF
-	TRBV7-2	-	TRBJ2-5	TGTGCCAGCAGCTTAGCTCAGGTAGAGACCCAGTACTTC	CASSLAQVETQYF